Below, one T cell receptor (beta chain) is given with its context. No antigen is known for it. TCRdb used MiXCR to reprocess the RT-PCR reads, holding one entry per CDR3 protein. There are about 520,000 distinct CDR3 sequences in the sample; roughly 9.7% occur only once, and approximately 12% lies in the top ten. This entry is derived from a study of response to subunit inactivated influenza vaccine. The CDR3 contains 17 residues. In germline, CDR1 is LGHNA, CDR2 YNFKEQ. With 0 bases removed from V and 2 bases from J, the gap between germline ends came to 15 bases. Study-wide points: The authors put forward the suggestion that each seasonal influenza vaccination may bring in only a limited number of new T cells.

This clonotype was obtained from a man between 45 and 60 years old who received an inactivated influenza vaccine. The chain employs TRBV4-2 and TRBJ2-3; perhaps TRBD2 as D (5 bases). The specimen comprised PBMCs from blood, sampled roughly 6 weeks after vaccination. The CDR3 nucleotides are TGTGCCAGCAGCCAAGAACCTAGCAGAGGTTTCACAGATACGCAGTATTTT. It translates to CASSQEPSRGFTDTQYF.